The 2 T cell receptor beta chains below all came from one sample that was sequenced in a study of blood T cell repertoires in COVID-19. TCRdb keeps only in-frame clones here, not all; method: immunoSEQ multiplex PCR. Among about 70,000 clones listed, approximately 78% were seen once. The sample taken for sequencing was peripheral blood. The source of these receptors is a woman of 80 years or more with acute or convalescent COVID-19.

This clone was seen more than once but under ten times. This chain uses TRBV6-6 with TRBJ1-1; D not certain. CDR3 size: 13 residues. Germline lookup yields CDR1 MNHNY and CDR2 SVGAGI (reference sequence). Trimming shortened V by 10 bases and J by 4 bases, and 16 bases separated the two germline ends. The CDR3 reads CATIGEGTTEAFF. The DNA of the CDR3 is TGTGCCACCATTGGAGAGGGTACCACTGAAGCTTTCTTT.

The chain has TRBV25-1 and TRBJ1-1; D is unclear. V shed 8 bases and J shed 10 bases, with 14 bases lying between them. Germline CDR1 and CDR2: MGHDK and SYGVNS. The CDR3 loop spans 11 amino acids. Written as DNA, the CDR3 is TGTGCCAGCGGATCTCAGGCGAGAGCTTTCTTT. Amino acid sequence: CASGSQARAFF.